This is a list of T cell receptor beta chains from one sample in a study of blood T cells in healthy people across ages. MiXCR, applied by TCRdb to the 5' RACE reads, yields one record per CDR3 protein. There are about 1.4 million distinct CDR3 sequences in the sample; around 55% occur only once, and 5% to 7% lies in the top ten. Sequencing was carried out using blood. All receptors come from a man between 18 and 35 years old in good health. CDR3s include the opening cysteine and the closing phenylalanine or tryptophan. The order of the fields is V gene, J gene, D gene, clone size, CDR3 DNA, CDR3 protein. A D gene is named only where the DNA matches it firmly. Clone sizes are given selectively: once, few, many, or a class where the clone is expanded.

TRBV6-2/TRBV6-3	TRBJ2-7	TRBD1	NA	TGTGCCAGCAGTTCTATCCGGGACAGGAGTCCTTACGAGCAGTACTTC	CASSSIRDRSPYEQYF
TRBV15	TRBJ2-3	TRBD2	NA	TGTGCCACCAGCAGAGGAGCGGGGGCCTTACCTAGCACAGATACGCAGTATTTT	CATSRGAGALPSTDTQYF
TRBV6-2/TRBV6-3	TRBJ2-3	NA	NA	TGTGCCAGCATATCCTCCCCGCCAGATACGCAGTATTTT	CASISSPPDTQYF
TRBV20-1	TRBJ2-2	NA	NA	TGCAGTGCTAGAGCGACAGTCACCGGGGAGCTGTTTTTT	CSARATVTGELFF
TRBV20-1	TRBJ1-2	NA	NA	TGCAGTGCTAGAGGGGGAGGGAATGGCTACACCTTC	CSARGGGNGYTF
TRBV4-2	TRBJ2-1	NA	NA	TGTGCCAGCAGCCAAAGCTTGGGGGCAGGTCTCCATGAGCAGTTCTTC	CASSQSLGAGLHEQFF
TRBV10-3	TRBJ2-5	TRBD2	NA	TGTGCCGCCGGGACTAGCGGGAATGAAGAGACCCAGTACTTC	CAAGTSGNEETQYF
TRBV7-7	TRBJ2-1	TRBD1	once	TGTGCCAGCAGCCCACAGGGGGCTAGAGTCAATGAGCAGTTCTTC	CASSPQGARVNEQFF
TRBV4-2	TRBJ1-2	TRBD1	NA	TGTGCCAGCAGCCAAGTTGGGACAGGGGAGGACTATGGCTACACCTTC	CASSQVGTGEDYGYTF
TRBV5-1	TRBJ2-3	TRBD2	NA	TGCGCCAGCAGCTCACAGACTAGCGGGGAATCAGATACGCAGTATTTT	CASSSQTSGESDTQYF
TRBV28	TRBJ2-7	NA	NA	TGTGCCAGCTTCGATAGCCGGAACCAAGCGGTAGACTCCTACGAGCAGTACTTC	CASFDSRNQAVDSYEQYF
TRBV29-1	TRBJ2-3	TRBD2	few	TGCAGCGGGCTACTAGCGGGGGGAAACACAGATACGCAGTATTTT	CSGLLAGGNTDTQYF
TRBV19	TRBJ1-1	NA	NA	TGTGCCAGTAGCCCCTCACGGGGGTACACTGAAGCTTTCTTT	CASSPSRGYTEAFF
TRBV5-5	TRBJ1-1	NA	NA	TGTGCCAGCAGCCCGGTCTGGAGCAGGGAGGACACTGAAGCTTTCTTT	CASSPVWSREDTEAFF
TRBV27	TRBJ1-1	NA	NA	TGTGCCAGCAGTTTAAGAGGGGTTGACACTGAAGCTTTCTTT	CASSLRGVDTEAFF
TRBV2	TRBJ2-1	TRBD1	few	TGTGCCAGCAGTGGCAATTATACCAGACAGGGTTGGAATGAGCAGTTCTTC	CASSGNYTRQGWNEQFF
TRBV27	TRBJ2-7	NA	few	TGTGCCAGCAGTGCCTTCAGGGGCTACGAGCAGTACTTC	CASSAFRGYEQYF
TRBV4-1	TRBJ2-4	NA	NA	TGCGCCAGCAGCGGGGGCCAACAGAAGCAGTACTTC	CASSGGQQKQYF
TRBV4-1	TRBJ1-6	NA	NA	TGCGCCAGCAGCCAAGATTCAGTTCTTTATAATTCACCCCTCCACTTT	CASSQDSVLYNSPLHF
TRBV4-1	TRBJ2-7	TRBD2	NA	TGCGCCAGCAGCCAAGGGGGGGGATCCGAGCAGTACTTC	CASSQGGGSEQYF
TRBV6-2/TRBV6-3	TRBJ1-2	NA	few	TGTGCCAGCAGTTACTTCGTAAACTATGGCTACACCTTC	CASSYFVNYGYTF
TRBV29-1	TRBJ2-3	NA	once	TGCAGCGTTGAAATGATGACCACAGATACGCAGTATTTT	CSVEMMTTDTQYF
TRBV20-1	TRBJ1-4	NA	NA	TGCAGTGCTCTGGGAGAAAAACTGTTTTTT	CSALGEKLFF
TRBV6-2/TRBV6-3	TRBJ2-3	NA	NA	TGTGCCAGCAGGGGGCCCGGCGATACGCAGTATTTT	CASRGPGDTQYF
TRBV2	TRBJ2-7	NA	NA	TGTGCCAGCAGTGTCCGACAGGTATCCTACGAGCAGTACTTC	CASSVRQVSYEQYF
TRBV25-1	TRBJ2-1	TRBD1	NA	TGTGCCAGCAGTATCGGGACAGGGTTAGGGAATGAGCAGTTCTTC	CASSIGTGLGNEQFF
TRBV6-5	TRBJ2-7	NA	NA	TGTGCCAGCAGTTACTCGAAAACAGGGCAACTCGAGCAGTACTTC	CASSYSKTGQLEQYF
TRBV29-1	TRBJ1-1	NA	NA	TGCAGCGTTGACGTTGGTGAAGCTTTCTTT	CSVDVGEAFF
TRBV6-6	TRBJ1-2	TRBD1	once	TGTGCCAGCAGTTTGGCAGGGGGTGTTACCTATGGCTACACCTTC	CASSLAGGVTYGYTF
TRBV7-8	TRBJ2-7	NA	NA	TGTGCCAGCAGCTTAGTTAACGACTTAGTAGGGGGTTACTACGAGCAGTACTTC	CASSLVNDLVGGYYEQYF
TRBV18	TRBJ1-5	TRBD1	NA	TGTGCCAGCCCACCAGACAGGGGTGACAATCAGCCCCAGCATTTT	CASPPDRGDNQPQHF
TRBV7-6	TRBJ2-3	NA	NA	TGTGCCAGCAGCATCCGGGCGTCCCCGGACGCCGGGAATACGCAGTATTTT	CASSIRASPDAGNTQYF
TRBV2	TRBJ2-3	TRBD2	NA	TGTGCCAGCACCGCCGGGACTAGGTCTAGCGTTACGCAGTATTTT	CASTAGTRSSVTQYF
TRBV5-5	TRBJ2-3	NA	NA	TGTGCCAGCAGTCACGGCGGCTTAGATACGCAGTATTTT	CASSHGGLDTQYF